The clone carrying this TCR beta chain was seen once. The antigen remains undetermined. Patients were excluded for autoimmune disease history or systemic immunosuppression. The table came from immunoSEQ multiplex PCR; TCRdb's copy has only in-frame clones and leaves some out. The sample holds 76,000 or so clones, 75% to 85% seen once. The data belong to a study of OX40 agonist ivuxolimab in advanced cancers. V lost 0 bases to trimming and J lost 4 bases, with 9 bases between them. The CDR3 has 14 amino acids. Germline loops: CDR1 SGHRS, CDR2 YFSETQ. Whole-study findings and limits: At doses 0.1 to 3.0 mg/kg, CD4+ and CD8+ clones expanded.

This specimen was CD4+ or CD8+ T cells sorted from blood, taken in a trial of the OX40 agonist ivuxolimab. This chain uses TRBV5-1 with TRBJ2-3, with D perhaps TRBD1 (5 bases). The receptor was isolated from an adult with an advanced solid tumor such as melanoma, head and neck, liver or kidney cancer. This CDR3 reads CASSLGGGPDTQYF. DNA for the CDR3: TGCGCCAGCAGCTTGGGGGGCGGCCCAGATACGCAGTATTTT.